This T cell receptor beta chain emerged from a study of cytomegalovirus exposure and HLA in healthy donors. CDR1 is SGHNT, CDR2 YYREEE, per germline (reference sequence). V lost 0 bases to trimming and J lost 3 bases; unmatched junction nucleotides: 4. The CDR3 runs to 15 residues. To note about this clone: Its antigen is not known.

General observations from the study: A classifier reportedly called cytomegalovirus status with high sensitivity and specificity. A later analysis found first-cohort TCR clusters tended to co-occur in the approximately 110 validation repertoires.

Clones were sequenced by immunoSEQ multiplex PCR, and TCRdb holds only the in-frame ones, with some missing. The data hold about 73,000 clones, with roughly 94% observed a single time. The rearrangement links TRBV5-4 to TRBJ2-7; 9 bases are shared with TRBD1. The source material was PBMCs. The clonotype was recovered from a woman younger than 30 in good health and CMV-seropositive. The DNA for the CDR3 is TGTGCCAGCAGCTTGGCCGCGGGACAGGGCTACGAGCAGTACTTC. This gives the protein CASSLAAGQGYEQYF.